The source of this T cell receptor (beta chain) is a study of OX40 agonist ivuxolimab in advanced cancers. Worth noting for this clone: No antigen is known for it.

Overall study results and limits: Those patients achieving a partial response at 0.1-3.0 mg/kg showed among the lowest clonal expansion.

TCRdb's table, derived via immunoSEQ multiplex PCR, lists solely in-frame clones and lacks some. The table has 28,000 or so clones, roughly nine tenths seen once; the top ten hold around 39%. The CDR3 extends over 16 amino acids. In germline, CDR1 is LNHDA, CDR2 SQIVND (reference sequence). V was trimmed by 2 bases and J by 3 bases, leaving 13 bases between them. The chain has TRBV19 and TRBJ1-4, with D perhaps TRBD1 (6 bases). This specimen was CD4+ or CD8+ T cells sorted from blood, taken in a trial of the OX40 agonist ivuxolimab. The TCR sequence derives from an adult with an advanced solid tumor such as melanoma, head and neck, liver or kidney cancer. The CDR3 here is CASSIFSRGANEKLFF. The CDR3 DNA sequence: TGTGCCAGTAGTATATTCAGCAGGGGAGCTAATGAAAAACTGTTTTTT.